The 26 T cell receptor beta chains below all came from one sample that was sequenced in a study of cytomegalovirus exposure and HLA in healthy donors. The table came from immunoSEQ multiplex PCR; TCRdb's copy has only in-frame clones and leaves some out. The data contain approximately 110,000 clones, approximately 94% of them singletons. Material for sequencing was PBMCs. The receptors come from a woman between 18 and 29 years old in good health and CMV-seronegative.

The genes are TRBV14 and TRBJ1-5, with 7 positions matching TRBD1. The V and J ends lost 4 bases and 6 bases, in that order; junction bases with no gene match: 6. There are 14 residues in the CDR3. The germline gives CDR1 SGHDN, CDR2 FVKESK. CDR3 sequence (DNA): TGTGCCAGCAGCCCGACAGGGTTCGGTCAGCCCCAGCATTTT. Translation: CASSPTGFGQPQHF.

The chain is built from TRBV5-1 and TRBJ1-1; D is unresolved. V lost 0 bases to trimming and J lost 1 base, with 16 bases between them. Germline-derived CDR1 and CDR2 are SGHRS and YFSETQ. The CDR3 sequence is 17 residues long. The CDR3 sequence is CASSLGPLGRENTEAFF. CDR3 DNA: TGCGCCAGCAGCTTGGGGCCACTTGGACGGGAGAACACTGAAGCTTTCTTT.

The V call is TRBV7-9, the J call TRBJ1-2, with a possible D match to TRBD1 (6 bases). V lost 2 bases and J lost 11, with 15 bases in between. CDR1 and CDR2 from the germline V gene are SEHNR and FQNEAQ (reference sequence). The CDR3 covers 13 residues. The CDR3 DNA follows: TGTGCCAGCAGCTTACCAGGGGCGTCAAGTTACACCTTC. It encodes CASSLPGASSYTF.

This chain connects TRBV15 to TRBJ2-5, with 11 positions matching TRBD2. The germline gives CDR1 LNHNV, CDR2 YYDKDF (reference sequence). The CDR3 loop spans 18 amino acids. V was clipped by 0 bases and J by 5 bases; unmatched bases: 11. CDR3 amino acids: CATSRDWAIAGGDETQYF. The DNA for the CDR3 is TGTGCCACCAGCAGAGATTGGGCGATAGCGGGAGGGGATGAGACCCAGTACTTC.

The chain couples TRBV6-5 to TRBJ2-7, with 10 bases lining up with TRBD2. This CDR3 is built from 15 residues. Germline V lookup: CDR1 MNHEY, CDR2 SVGAGI. J was trimmed by 9 bases and V by 0 bases; bases with no gene match: 8. The CDR3 sequence: CASSYSVGTSEPQYF. The CDR3 region has the DNA TGTGCCAGCAGTTACTCAGTTGGGACTAGCGAACCGCAGTACTTC.

The chain uses TRBV2 and TRBJ2-7; TRBD2 might be the D (5 bases). Germline CDR1 and CDR2: SNHLY and FYNNEI. This CDR3 has 16 residues. Trimming took off 0 bases at V and 3 bases at J, with 15 bases between the two ends. The CDR3 coding sequence is TGTGCCAGCAGTGAAGCGCTTGGCGGGCCCTTCTACGAGCAGTACTTC. The encoded protein is CASSEALGGPFYEQYF.

This clone was counted a single time. The chain recombines TRBV27 with TRBJ1-2, with 8 bases fitting TRBD1. The CDR3 totals 14 residues. CDR1 and CDR2 (germline): MNHEY, SMNVEV (reference sequence). Trimming took 6 bases from V and 8 from J; bases not matched to a gene: 11. The CDR3 DNA reads TGTGCCAGCAGAACTCTTCAGGGGGCGGGAGGCTACACCTTC. Protein sequence: CASRTLQGAGGYTF.

This clone came up once. The rearrangement uses TRBV5-1 and TRBJ1-1; no reliable D call. Between the trimmed V and J ends, which lost 1 base and 1 base, there was a span of 5 bases. This CDR3 region has 13 residues. CDR1 and CDR2 from the germline V gene are SGHRS and YFSETQ. CDR3 DNA sequence: TGCGCCAGCAGCTTGACAGAGAACACTGAAGCTTTCTTT. Its protein product is CASSLTENTEAFF. Filled out from reference TRBV5-1 and TRBJ1-1, the complete variable domain reads KAGVTQTPRYLIKTRGQQVTLSCSPISGHRSVSWYQQTPGQGLQFLFEYFSETQRNKGNFPGRFSGRQFSNSRSEMNVSTLELGDSALYLCASSLTENTEAFFGQGTRLTVV.

This sequence joins TRBV6-4 and TRBJ2-3, with 12 bases that match TRBD2. V was clipped by 6 bases and J by 4 bases; unmatched bases: 5. The length of the CDR3 is 15 residues. Germline V gene lookup returns CDR1 MRHNA and CDR2 SNTAGT. The CDR3 spells CASRSSGGASDTQYF. As DNA, the CDR3 is TGTGCCAGCAGATCTAGCGGGGGGGCCTCAGATACGCAGTATTTT.

The chain links TRBV28 to TRBJ2-7; 10 bases align to TRBD2. The CDR3 totals 16 residues. Germline trimming cut 3 bases from V and 6 bases from J; bases unmatched to any gene: 11. Germline CDR1 and CDR2: MDHEN and SYDVKM. This chain's CDR3 is CASSLALGGLAIEQYF. CDR3 nucleotide sequence: TGTGCCAGCAGTTTGGCTCTTGGGGGACTAGCGATCGAGCAGTACTTC.

The gene calls are TRBV7-8 and TRBJ1-1; the match to TRBD1 covers 9 bases. Germline trimming cut 5 bases from V and 5 bases from J; bases unmatched to any gene: 18. Germline CDR1 SGHVS, CDR2 FQNEAQ. The CDR3 is 18 residues long. CDR3 sequence (DNA): TGTGCCAGCAGCCCTGGCCCGGGGACAGGGATGTGGAATACTGAAGCTTTCTTT. This gives the protein CASSPGPGTGMWNTEAFF.

V gene TRBV6-1 combines with J gene TRBJ1-5; D might be TRBD1 (6 bases). Between the trimmed V and J ends, which lost 5 bases and 3 bases, there was a span of 14 bases. This CDR3 contains 15 residues. CDR1 is MNHNS and CDR2 is SASEGT in the germline V gene. DNA for the CDR3: TGTGCCAGCAGTAGACAGGTGGGGGACAATCAGCCCCAGCATTTT. Translation gives CASSRQVGDNQPQHF.

V gene TRBV4-2 combines with J gene TRBJ2-3; 8 bases line up with TRBD2. CDR1 and CDR2 from the germline V gene are LGHNA and YNFKEQ. V dropped 2 bases and J dropped 2; count of bases not matched to a gene: 3. The CDR3 length is 15 residues. The CDR3 DNA follows: TGTGCCAGCAGCCAAATAGCGGGGAACACAGATACGCAGTATTTT. Translating it yields CASSQIAGNTDTQYF.

This clone was detected only once. This chain connects TRBV6-5 to TRBJ1-6; possibly TRBD1 for D (5 bases). This CDR3 spans 14 amino acids. Trimming shortened V by 5 bases and J by 7 bases, and 12 bases separated the two germline ends. Germline values: CDR1 MNHEY, CDR2 SVGAGI. CDR3 bases: TGTGCCAGCAGTAACCTGGGGGGGAATTCACCCCTCCACTTT. It is translated as CASSNLGGNSPLHF.

This chain joins TRBV6-6 and TRBJ2-3, with 8 bases fitting TRBD1. After removal of 6 bases from V and 1 base from J, the junction contained 6 bases not matched to a gene. CDR3 length equals 15 residues. Germline CDR1 MNHNY, CDR2 SVGAGI (reference sequence). CDR3 region: CASSLGQGRTDTQYF. Written as DNA, the CDR3 is TGTGCCAGCAGCCTAGGACAGGGTCGCACAGATACGCAGTATTTT.

The chain employs TRBV28 and TRBJ1-5, with D perhaps TRBD1 (6 bases). Germline V gene sequence: CDR1 MDHEN, CDR2 SYDVKM. The germline V and J ends were trimmed by 3 bases and 2 bases, with 8 bases remaining between them. The CDR3 sequence is 14 residues long. CDR3: CASSFRGGNQPQHF. The CDR3 nucleotides read TGTGCCAGCAGTTTCAGGGGAGGCAATCAGCCCCAGCATTTT.

The chain joins TRBV28 to TRBJ2-5; 8 bases map to TRBD1. The V gene end was trimmed by 3 bases and the J gene end by 5 bases; junction bases not matched to a gene: 5. The germline V gene encodes CDR1 MDHEN and CDR2 SYDVKM. There are 14 residues in the CDR3. The CDR3 DNA reads as TGTGCCAGCAGTTTCAGGGGGCGAAAGGAGACCCAGTACTTC. Amino acids: CASSFRGRKETQYF.

This rearrangement joins TRBV2 to TRBJ1-2; D perhaps matches TRBD1 (5 bases). Germline V CDR1 and CDR2: SNHLY, FYNNEI. This CDR3 is built from 12 residues. V lost 4 bases and J 8 bases, leaving 11 bases between the germline ends. The CDR3 reads CASSAAGEGYTF. CDR3 in DNA: TGTGCCAGCAGTGCGGCGGGGGAGGGCTACACCTTC.

The chain couples TRBV7-9 to TRBJ2-3; D is uncertain. The CDR3 is made up of 13 amino acids. Germline CDR1 is SEHNR and CDR2 is FQNEAQ (reference sequence). V was cut by 2 bases and J by 6 bases, with 9 bases left in between. CDR3 in DNA: TGTGCCAGCAGCTTACGGTCCTTTGATACGCAGTATTTT. This sequence encodes CASSLRSFDTQYF.

The rearrangement uses TRBV6-1 and TRBJ2-3; 7 nucleotides agree with TRBD1. V gave up 3 bases and J gave up 2 bases; unmatched junction bases: 5. This CDR3 has 15 amino acids. CDR1 is MNHNS and CDR2 is SASEGT in the germline V gene. CDR3 sequence reads: CASSEGQINTDTQYF. CDR3 nucleotides: TGTGCCAGCAGTGAGGGACAGATTAACACAGATACGCAGTATTTT.

This chain uses TRBV5-4 with TRBJ2-3; a weak D match, TRBD2 (7 bases). The germline CDR1 and CDR2 sequences are SGHNT and YYREEE (reference sequence). V dropped 4 bases and J dropped 1 base, with 25 bases sitting between them. The CDR3 has 19 amino acids. The CDR3 here is CASSAITRGGAVGTDTQYF. CDR3 sequence (DNA): TGTGCCAGCAGCGCCATTACTAGGGGGGGGGCCGTCGGCACAGATACGCAGTATTTT.

With regard to this clone: Other DNA sequences in the same sample also yield this CDR3. The CDR3 spells CSVGGGGYEQYF. The CDR3 DNA reads TGCAGCGTTGGCGGCGGGGGCTACGAGCAGTACTTC. The rearrangement joins TRBV29-1 to TRBJ2-7, with TRBD2 identical over 7 bases. J was trimmed by 3 bases and V by 4 bases; bases with no gene match: 3. The CDR3 spans 12 residues. CDR1 is SQVTM and CDR2 is ANQGSEA in the germline V gene.

This clone appeared a single time. The V call is TRBV7-9, the J call TRBJ2-2; 9 nucleotides align to TRBD1. The CDR3 runs to 17 residues. V dropped 4 bases and J dropped 6; count of bases not matched to a gene: 12. The germline CDR1 and CDR2 sequences are SEHNR and FQNEAQ (reference sequence). The CDR3 DNA reads TGTGCCAGCAGCTCGATCCGGGACAGGGTTTCCTCCGGGGAGCTGTTTTTT. It specifies CASSSIRDRVSSGELFF.

Here the CDR3 DNA reads TGTGCCAGCAGTTTCGTGGCGGGAGAGTCTACAGATACGCAGTATTTT. This encodes CASSFVAGESTDTQYF. The chain recombines TRBV28 with TRBJ2-3, with TRBD2 matching over 7 bases. Germline CDR1 MDHEN, CDR2 SYDVKM. With 3 bases clipped from V and 3 bases from J, the junction kept 9 bases outside the gene matches. This CDR3 is 16 amino acids long.

The count of this clone is one. V and J are TRBV27 and TRBJ2-1; TRBD1 matches at 7 bases. Germline CDR1 reads MNHEY; CDR2 reads SMNVEV (reference sequence). The CDR3 runs 14 residues. V shed 0 bases and J 8 bases; nucleotides not matched to a gene: 4. The chain's CDR3 is CASSLSKGADEQFF. The DNA for the CDR3 is TGTGCCAGCAGTTTATCGAAGGGGGCGGATGAGCAGTTCTTC.

V is TRBV6-5 and J is TRBJ1-1; D gene unclear. Germline V gives CDR1 MNHEY, CDR2 SVGAGI. The CDR3 extends over 13 amino acids. Trimming removed 4 bases from V and 3 bases from J, with 9 bases in between. In DNA form, the CDR3 reads TGTGCCAGCAGTTCTCGGGTTGACACTGAAGCTTTCTTT. As protein: CASSSRVDTEAFF.